The T cell receptor beta chain described here comes from a study of blood T cells in healthy people across ages. Study-wide findings and caveats: Among long-lived donors, naive CD4+ cells were more numerous and diversity higher than in aged donors.

For the second PCR, which ran for roughly 7 to 11 cycles, a sample-barcoded 5' primer and a J-beta primer mix were used. A single record per CDR3 protein comes from TCRdb applying MiXCR to the 5' RACE reads. The sample lists approximately 1,000,000 distinct CDR3 sequences; under 40% were seen once. The CDR3 sequence is 13 residues long. Trimming took off 0 bases at V and 8 bases at J, with 6 bases between the two ends. Germline V gives CDR1 SGHKS, CDR2 YYEKEE (reference sequence). This clonotype has only a few counts. Its antigen is undetermined. The receptor was isolated from a man between 18 and 29 years old in good health. This chain links TRBV5-5 with TRBJ1-6, with unresolved D. Sequencing used blood. The CDR3 nucleotides read TGTGCCAGCAGCTTGGATGAGTATTCACCCCTCCACTTT. It yields the protein CASSLDEYSPLHF. The full variable domain, completed using reference TRBV5-5 and TRBJ1-6, is DAGVTQSPTHLIKTRGQQVTLRCSPISGHKSVSWYQQVLGQGPQFIFQYYEKEERGRGNFPDRFSARQFPNYSSELNVNALLLGDSALYLCASSLDEYSPLHFGNGTRLTVT.